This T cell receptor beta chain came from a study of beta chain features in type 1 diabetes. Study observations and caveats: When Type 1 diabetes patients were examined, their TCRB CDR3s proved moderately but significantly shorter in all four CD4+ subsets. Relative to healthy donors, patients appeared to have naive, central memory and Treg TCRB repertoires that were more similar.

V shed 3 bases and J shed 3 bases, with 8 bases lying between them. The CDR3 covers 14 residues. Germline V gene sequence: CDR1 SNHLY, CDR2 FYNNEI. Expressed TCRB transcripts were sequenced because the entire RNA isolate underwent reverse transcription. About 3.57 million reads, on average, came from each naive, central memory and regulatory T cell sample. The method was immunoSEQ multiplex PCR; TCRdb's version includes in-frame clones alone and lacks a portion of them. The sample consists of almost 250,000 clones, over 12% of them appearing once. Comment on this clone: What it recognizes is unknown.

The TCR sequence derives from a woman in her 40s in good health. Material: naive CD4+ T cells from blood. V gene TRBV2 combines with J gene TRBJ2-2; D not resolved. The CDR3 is CASSDGVYTGELFF. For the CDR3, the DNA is TGTGCCAGCAGTGACGGTGTTTACACCGGGGAGCTGTTTTTT.